These T cell receptor beta chains were read from a single sample in a study of breast tumors, draining lymph nodes, adjacent tissues. Each CDR3 protein is one row after TCRdb ran MiXCR on the multiplex PCR reads. The sample shows approximately 9,000 distinct CDR3 sequences, 35% to 55% of them seen only once. The sample consisted of tumor-adjacent breast tissue. The origin of the receptors is a female donor with breast cancer. Some clones in this sample may be carry-over from other donors' samples. Each CDR3 is given with its conserved first and last residue.

V: TRBV5-8
J: TRBJ1-5
CDR3: CASSRDSDSDQPQHF

V: TRBV25-1
J: TRBJ1-2
CDR3: CASSGTGVGYTF

V: TRBV5-1
J: TRBJ2-5
CDR3: CASSLAGYFQETQYF

V: TRBV3-1
J: TRBJ1-4
CDR3: CASSQGLSPEKLFF

V: TRBV5-6
J: TRBJ2-3
CDR3: CASSVGASSTDTQYF

V: TRBV19
J: TRBJ2-5
CDR3: CASSIDSSTETQYF

V: TRBV6-1
J: TRBJ2-7
CDR3: CASSWRGTSGRKYEQYF

V: TRBV20-1
J: TRBJ2-7
CDR3: CSAILYAGTDSYEQYF

V: TRBV6-1
J: TRBJ2-7
CDR3: CATHRGPYEQYF

V: TRBV2
J: -
CDR3: CASSDDLGSTDTQHF

V: TRBV3-1
J: TRBJ2-5
CDR3: CASDTTGETQYF

V: TRBV5-5
J: TRBJ1-2
CDR3: CASSGGTEFYGYTF

V: TRBV24-1
J: TRBJ2-1
CDR3: CATSEGGSFYNEQFF

V: TRBV6-1
J: TRBJ1-5
CDR3: CASSFDLSNQPQHF

V: TRBV20-1
J: TRBJ2-2
CDR3: CSARDSSGRDTGELFF

V: TRBV13
J: TRBJ2-7
CDR3: CASSRGSPLYEQYF

V: TRBV10-3
J: TRBJ1-2
CDR3: CAISDLGDGYTF

V: TRBV6-1
J: TRBJ2-1
CDR3: CASSDTVLAGGGRREQFF

V: TRBV20-1
J: TRBJ2-7
CDR3: CSARQDYEQYF

V: TRBV20-1
J: TRBJ2-1
CDR3: CSVSQAGGPNEQFF

V: TRBV12-3/TRBV12-4
J: TRBJ2-7
CDR3: CASSFVLDERVAYEQYF

V: TRBV20-1
J: TRBJ2-5
CDR3: CSAPGDSGAGAQYF

V: TRBV12-3/TRBV12-4
J: TRBJ2-7
CDR3: CASNYYLLGRDEQYF

V: TRBV12-3/TRBV12-4
J: TRBJ2-4
CDR3: CASTRDSKNIQYF

V: TRBV25-1
J: TRBJ2-6
CDR3: CASRGAGANVLTF

V: TRBV4-1
J: TRBJ1-5
CDR3: CASSYRETNQPQHF

V: TRBV29-1
J: TRBJ1-2
CDR3: CSVEKGYGYTF

V: TRBV20-1
J: TRBJ2-2
CDR3: CSVGTGSNTGELFF

V: TRBV2
J: TRBJ2-1
CDR3: CASSGRETNEQFF

V: TRBV28
J: TRBJ2-7
CDR3: CASSIAGLAGGSTYEQYF

V: TRBV5-1
J: TRBJ1-1
CDR3: CASRSGNTEAFF

V: TRBV6-1
J: TRBJ1-5
CDR3: CASNPRTDQPQHF

V: TRBV20-1
J: TRBJ2-7
CDR3: CSARLADSYEQYF

V: TRBV9
J: TRBJ2-2
CDR3: CASSPIGDTGELFF

V: TRBV2
J: TRBJ1-2
CDR3: CANGRDSYGYTF

V: TRBV18
J: TRBJ1-5
CDR3: CASSPSARDRGSQPQHF

V: TRBV20-1
J: TRBJ1-1
CDR3: CSARRMNTEAFF

V: TRBV10-3
J: TRBJ2-1
CDR3: CAISEIRSYNEQFF

V: TRBV5-1
J: TRBJ2-7
CDR3: CASSPGLAVVYEQYF

V: TRBV12-3/TRBV12-4
J: TRBJ2-5
CDR3: CASSLTSGGGQETQYF